This T cell receptor (beta chain) was recorded in a study of human T cells and chemical hapten exposure. TCRdb fed the RACE reads into MiXCR, producing one record per CDR3 protein. The sample holds approximately 96,000 distinct CDR3 sequences, 7% to 10% seen once. This clonotype was observed a handful of times. The time point: patch test 2, 6 weeks after DPC sensitization. Specified treatment: therapeutic diphenylcyclopropenone sensitization with weekly scalp DPC. The length of the CDR3 is 13 residues. Germline V gene sequence: CDR1 PRHDT, CDR2 FYEKMQ (reference sequence). V lost 4 bases to trimming and J lost 6 bases, with 9 bases between them.

The chain is built from TRBV13 and TRBJ2-2; D call uncertain. The sequenced sample was whole blood, obtained in connection with sensitization to the hapten diphenylcyclopropenone (DPC). This receptor was identified in a woman in her 40s with alopecia areata. Some clones in this sample may be carry-over from other donors' samples. The CDR3 sequence: CASSYFEPGELFF. Written as DNA, the CDR3 is TGTGCCAGCAGCTACTTTGAGCCCGGGGAGCTGTTTTTT.